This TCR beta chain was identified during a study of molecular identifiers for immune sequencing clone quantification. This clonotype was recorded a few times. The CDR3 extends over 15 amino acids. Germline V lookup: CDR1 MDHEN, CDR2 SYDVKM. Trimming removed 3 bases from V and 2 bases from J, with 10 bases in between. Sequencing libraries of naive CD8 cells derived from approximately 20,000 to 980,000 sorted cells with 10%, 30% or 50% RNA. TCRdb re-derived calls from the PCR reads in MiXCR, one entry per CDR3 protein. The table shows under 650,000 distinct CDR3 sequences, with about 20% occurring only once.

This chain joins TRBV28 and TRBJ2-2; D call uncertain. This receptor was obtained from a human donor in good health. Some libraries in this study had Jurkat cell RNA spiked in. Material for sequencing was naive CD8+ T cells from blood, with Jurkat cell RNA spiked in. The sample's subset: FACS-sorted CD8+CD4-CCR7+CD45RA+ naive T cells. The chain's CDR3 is CASSFRGHNTGELFF. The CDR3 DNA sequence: TGTGCCAGCAGTTTCCGAGGCCACAACACCGGGGAGCTGTTTTTT. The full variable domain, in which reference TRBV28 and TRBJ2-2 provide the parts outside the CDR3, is DVKVTQSSRYLVKRTGEKVFLECVQDMDHENMFWYRQDPGLGLRLIYFSYDVKMKEKGDIPEGYSVSREKKERFSLILESASTNQTSMYLCASSFRGHNTGELFFGEGSRLTVL.